The sample holds many counts of the clone carrying this TCR beta chain. The data were taken from a study of T cells after yellow fever vaccination. This CDR3 has 13 amino acids. V lost 0 bases, J lost 9 bases, and 9 bases lay in between. Per the germline V gene, CDR1 is LNHNV and CDR2 is YYDKDF (reference sequence). Via MiXCR, TCRdb re-called the 5' RACE reads, giving one row per CDR3 protein. Of just over 300,000 distinct CDR3 sequences in the sample, roughly 3.5% were seen once. This material consisted of PBMCs, taken on the day of the yellow fever booster vaccination. This clonotype originated in a man between 18 and 29 years old who received the YFV17D yellow fever vaccine. The V and J genes are TRBV15 and TRBJ2-1; D is unresolved. The CDR3, as DNA: TGTGCCACCAGCAGAGATCCGACGTTTGAGCAGTTCTTC. Translating it yields CATSRDPTFEQFF.